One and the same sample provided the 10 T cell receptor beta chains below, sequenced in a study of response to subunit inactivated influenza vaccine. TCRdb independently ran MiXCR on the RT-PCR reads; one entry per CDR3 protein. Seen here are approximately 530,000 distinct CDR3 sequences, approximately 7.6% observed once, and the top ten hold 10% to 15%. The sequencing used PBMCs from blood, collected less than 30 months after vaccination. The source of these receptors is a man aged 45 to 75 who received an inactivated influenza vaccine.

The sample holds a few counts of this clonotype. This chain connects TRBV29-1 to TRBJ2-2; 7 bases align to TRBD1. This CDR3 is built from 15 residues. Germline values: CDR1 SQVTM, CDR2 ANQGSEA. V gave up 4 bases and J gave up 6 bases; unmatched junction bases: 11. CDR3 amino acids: CSVADGTEGAGELFF. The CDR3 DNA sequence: TGCAGCGTTGCCGACGGGACAGAGGGGGCCGGGGAGCTGTTTTTT.

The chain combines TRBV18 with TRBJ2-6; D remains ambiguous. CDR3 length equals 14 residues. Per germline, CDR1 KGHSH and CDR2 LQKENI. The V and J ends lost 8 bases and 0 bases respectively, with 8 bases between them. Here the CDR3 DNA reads TGTGCCAGCGCAATGGACTCTGGGGCCAACGTCCTGACTTTC. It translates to CASAMDSGANVLTF.

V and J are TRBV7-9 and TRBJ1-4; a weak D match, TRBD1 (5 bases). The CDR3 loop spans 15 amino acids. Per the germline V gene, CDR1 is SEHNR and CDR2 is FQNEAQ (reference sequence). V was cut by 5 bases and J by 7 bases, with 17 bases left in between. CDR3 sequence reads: CASSRGAGIPEKLFF. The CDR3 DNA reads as TGTGCCAGCAGCAGAGGGGCAGGGATCCCTGAAAAACTGTTTTTT.

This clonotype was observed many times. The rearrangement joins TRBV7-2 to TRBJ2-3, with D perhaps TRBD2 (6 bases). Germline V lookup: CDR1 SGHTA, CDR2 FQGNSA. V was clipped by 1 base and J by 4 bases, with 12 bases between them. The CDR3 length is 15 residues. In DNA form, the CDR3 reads TGTGCCAGCAGCTTAGTTGCGGGGACCCCAGATACGCAGTATTTT. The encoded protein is CASSLVAGTPDTQYF.

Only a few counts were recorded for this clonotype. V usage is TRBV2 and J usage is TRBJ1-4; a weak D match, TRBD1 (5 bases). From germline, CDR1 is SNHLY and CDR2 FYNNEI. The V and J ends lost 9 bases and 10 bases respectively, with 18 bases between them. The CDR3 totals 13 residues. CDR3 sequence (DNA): TGTGCCAGTAATGGGGCAGAAAAAGGAAAACTGTTTTTT. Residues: CASNGAEKGKLFF.

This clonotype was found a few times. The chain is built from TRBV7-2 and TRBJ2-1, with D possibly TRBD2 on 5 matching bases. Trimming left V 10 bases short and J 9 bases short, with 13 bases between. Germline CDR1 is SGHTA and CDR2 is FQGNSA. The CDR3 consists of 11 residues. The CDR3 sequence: CATTTSLEQFF. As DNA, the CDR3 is TGTGCCACCACAACTAGTCTTGAGCAGTTCTTC.

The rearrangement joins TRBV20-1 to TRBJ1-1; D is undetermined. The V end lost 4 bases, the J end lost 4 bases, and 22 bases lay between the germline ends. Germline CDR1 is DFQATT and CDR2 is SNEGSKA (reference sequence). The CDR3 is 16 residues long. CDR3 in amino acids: CSATTMGGEVGTEAFF. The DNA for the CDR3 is TGCAGTGCTACGACCATGGGCGGGGAGGTAGGCACTGAAGCTTTCTTT.

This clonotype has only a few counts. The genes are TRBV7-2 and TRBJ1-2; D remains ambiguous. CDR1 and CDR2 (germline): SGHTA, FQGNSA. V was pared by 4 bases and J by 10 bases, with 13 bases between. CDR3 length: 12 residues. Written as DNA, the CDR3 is TGTGCCAGCAGCTCGATTGACATGGACTACACCTTC. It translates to CASSSIDMDYTF.

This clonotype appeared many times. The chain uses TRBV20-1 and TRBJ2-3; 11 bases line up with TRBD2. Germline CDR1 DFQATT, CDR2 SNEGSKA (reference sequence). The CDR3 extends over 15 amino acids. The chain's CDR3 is CSYSPGLAGTDTQYF. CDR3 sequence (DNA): TGCAGCTACTCTCCGGGACTAGCGGGCACAGATACGCAGTATTTT.

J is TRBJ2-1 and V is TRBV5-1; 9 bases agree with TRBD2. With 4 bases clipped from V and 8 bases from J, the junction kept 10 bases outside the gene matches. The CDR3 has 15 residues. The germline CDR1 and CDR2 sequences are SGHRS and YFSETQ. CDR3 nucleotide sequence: TGCGCCAGCAGCGATCCGGGACTAGCAGACGATGAGCAGTTCTTC. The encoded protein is CASSDPGLADDEQFF.